Following are 29 T cell receptor beta chains from one sample sequenced in a study of identical twins (dated by TCRdb to the mid-2010s). Preparation of the library involved 5' RACE. The sample was run on an Illumina HiSeq 2000. The raw public reads went through TCRdb reprocessing: fastp at Q25, MiXCR clone calling, in-frame beta chains kept. Each record represents a unique CDR3 protein, reported with the most common genes and DNA among its rows. Counted in this sample were fewer than 650,000 distinct CDR3 sequences; 7.1% of them appeared once. Clones ranked in the top ten supply 1.6% of the sample. This sample was also put to use in a study of yellow fever vaccine responses in identical twins.

Sequenced: PBMCs. These receptors all come from a woman in her late teens or twenties in good health.

This clonotype was seen repeatedly, ten times or more. The chain couples TRBV12-3 or TRBV12-4 to TRBJ2-2; D is undetermined. This CDR3 is 14 amino acids long. Between the trimmed V and J ends, which lost 6 bases and 0 bases, there was a span of 8 bases. CDR3 sequence reads: CASRDPTNTGELFF. In nucleotides, the CDR3 is TGTGCCAGCAGAGACCCCACGAACACCGGGGAGCTGTTTTTT.

The chain employs TRBV29-1 and TRBJ2-1, with 9 bases lining up with TRBD2. Germline-derived CDR1 and CDR2 are SQVTM and ANQGSEA. Trimming at V came to 5 bases and at J to 2 bases, leaving 1 base not matched to a gene. The CDR3 covers 13 residues. The CDR3: CSVSGGPYNEQFF. The CDR3 DNA sequence: TGCAGCGTTAGCGGGGGGCCCTACAATGAGCAGTTCTTC.

This clonotype occurred many times. The V and J genes are TRBV4-1 and TRBJ1-2; D not certain. Trimming pared 0 bases from V and 4 bases from J, leaving 6 bases between. The CDR3 has 13 residues. In germline, CDR1 is MGHRA, CDR2 YSYEKL. The DNA for the CDR3 is TGCGCCAGCAGCCAAGAAAAACTCTATGGCTACACCTTC. Protein sequence: CASSQEKLYGYTF.

This clonotype was seen at least ten times. The V call is TRBV6-5, the J call TRBJ2-3; 11 nucleotides line up with TRBD2. The CDR3 loop spans 19 amino acids. The J segment lost 0 bases and the V segment lost 4 bases, leaving 12 bases of the junction unmatched. Germline V lookup: CDR1 MNHEY, CDR2 SVGAGI. DNA of the CDR3: TGTGCCAGCAGTTCCCCTTTTAGCGGGGGGGAGACTAGCACAGATACGCAGTATTTT. This encodes CASSSPFSGGETSTDTQYF.

The sample holds many counts of this clonotype. The CDR3 spells CASRPVATDTQYF. The CDR3 bases are TGTGCCAGCAGGCCAGTTGCCACAGATACGCAGTATTTT. The chain recombines TRBV11-2 with TRBJ2-3; no clear D gene. V lost 6 bases and J 2 bases, leaving 9 bases between the germline ends. The CDR3 consists of 13 residues. The germline CDR1 and CDR2 sequences are SGHAT and FQNNGV.

This clonotype has just a few counts. The chain has TRBV9 and TRBJ2-2; 8 bases agree with TRBD2. CDR3 length: 16 amino acids. J gave up 1 base and V 0 bases, and 2 bases lay outside the gene matches. Germline values: CDR1 SGDLS, CDR2 YYNGEE. For the CDR3, the DNA is TGTGCCAGCAGCGTAGGGAGCGGGAGGAACACCGGGGAGCTGTTTTTT. This translates into CASSVGSGRNTGELFF.

There are many counts of this clonotype. The V gene is TRBV29-1, the J gene TRBJ1-4, with 11 bases lining up with TRBD1. Germline CDR1 SQVTM, CDR2 ANQGSEA. The junction had 9 bases not matched to a gene; V was cut back by 6 bases and J by 6 bases. CDR3 length: 15 amino acids. The CDR3 spells CSVVLPGQGDEKLFF. CDR3 in DNA: TGCAGCGTCGTACTCCCGGGACAGGGGGATGAAAAACTGTTTTTT.

The chain couples TRBV20-1 to TRBJ2-5; D might be TRBD1 (5 bases). This CDR3 is built from 16 residues. V was cut by 4 bases and J by 1 base, with 19 bases left in between. Germline V CDR1 and CDR2: DFQATT, SNEGSKA (reference sequence). CDR3 sequence reads: CSANGQLSPPQETQYF. CDR3 nucleotides: TGCAGTGCTAACGGACAACTTTCTCCCCCCCAAGAGACCCAGTACTTC.

This clonotype was seen only a few times. The chain combines TRBV20-1 with TRBJ2-7; D is possibly TRBD1 or TRBD2 (6 bases each). From germline, CDR1 is DFQATT and CDR2 SNEGSKA (reference sequence). The germline V and J ends were trimmed by 3 bases and 1 base, with 13 bases remaining between them. The CDR3 length is 14 residues. The CDR3: CSAREGVHSYEQYV. Written as DNA, the CDR3 is TGCAGTGCTAGGGAGGGGGTCCATTCCTACGAGCAGTACGTC.

This clonotype was counted many times. The V and J genes are TRBV29-1 and TRBJ2-1; tentatively, D is TRBD1 (6 bases). Per germline, CDR1 SQVTM and CDR2 ANQGSEA. The CDR3 extends over 12 amino acids. The ends were cut back, 7 bases at V and 7 bases at J, with 14 bases in the middle. DNA for the CDR3: TGCAGCGCGGACAGCTCTAGAAATGAGCAGTTCTTC. Its protein is CSADSSRNEQFF.

The chain recombines TRBV20-1 with TRBJ1-5; 7 nucleotides match TRBD1. CDR1 and CDR2 (germline): DFQATT, SNEGSKA (reference sequence). The CDR3 has 18 residues. Trimming took 1 base from V and 1 from J; bases not matched to a gene: 13. CDR3 loop: CSARAQGGHPSSNQPQHF. In DNA form, the CDR3 reads TGCAGTGCTAGAGCCCAAGGGGGCCACCCCTCCAGCAATCAGCCCCAGCATTTT.

This clonotype was seen many times. The V call is TRBV12-3 or TRBV12-4, the J call TRBJ1-5; 11 bases are shared with TRBD1. The CDR3 is 14 residues long. J lost 9 bases, V lost 5 bases, and 6 bases had no gene match. The CDR3 region is CASSLGQGVAPQHF. For the CDR3, the DNA is TGTGCCAGCAGTCTGGGACAGGGGGTAGCGCCCCAGCATTTT.

This clonotype was seen a few times. Germline is not matched at one junction end, which may reflect a read error. The chain is built from TRBV20-1 and TRBJ2-1, with 11 nucleotides matching TRBD1. Per germline, CDR1 DFQATT and CDR2 SNEGSKA (reference sequence). This CDR3 is built from 14 residues. The CDR3 is CSARAGQGVGEQFF. CDR3 DNA sequence: TGCAGTGCCAGAGCGGGACAGGGGGTCGGGGAGCAGTTCTTC.

This clonotype was counted a few times. The CDR3 DNA reads as TGCGCCAGCAGCCAAGAGCGACTAGCCTCCTACGAGCAGTACTTC. It translates to CASSQERLASYEQYF. The chain links TRBV4-1 to TRBJ2-7; 7 positions agree with TRBD2. Germline assignment: CDR1 MGHRA and CDR2 YSYEKL. The CDR3 totals 15 residues. V was pared by 0 bases and J by 0 bases, with 2 bases of the junction left unmatched.

The chain combines TRBV5-6 with TRBJ2-7; D is possibly TRBD1 (6 bases). This CDR3 spans 13 amino acids. Germline lookup yields CDR1 SGHDT and CDR2 YYEEEE. With 5 bases removed from V and 1 base from J, the gap between germline ends came to 10 bases. CDR3 bases: TGTGCCAGCAGGGGGGACACTTCCTACGAGCAGTACTTC. Amino acids: CASRGDTSYEQYF. The whole variable domain, remainder taken from reference TRBV5-6 and TRBJ2-7, is DAGVTQSPTHLIKTRGQQVTLRCSPKSGHDTVSWYQQALGQGPQFIFQYYEEEERQRGNFPDRFSGHQFPNYSSELNVNALLLGDSALYLCASRGDTSYEQYFGPGTRLTVT.

This clonotype was seen more than once but under ten times. The chain joins TRBV20-1 to TRBJ1-4; D remains ambiguous. Germline-derived CDR1 and CDR2 are DFQATT and SNEGSKA (reference sequence). Trimming pared 1 base from V and 2 bases from J, leaving 11 bases between. The CDR3 sequence is 15 residues long. CDR3 amino acids: CSARVPPETNEKLFF. In DNA, the CDR3 is TGCAGTGCTAGAGTGCCCCCCGAGACTAATGAAAAACTGTTTTTT.

There are many counts of this clonotype. The V and J genes are TRBV12-3 or TRBV12-4 and TRBJ2-2; D is unclear. This CDR3 has 13 amino acids. V was cut by 2 bases and J by 4 bases, with 5 bases left in between. The CDR3 bases are TGTGCCAGCAGTTTAACCCGCACCGGGGAGCTGTTTTTT. As protein: CASSLTRTGELFF.

This clonotype was counted ten times or more. The chain combines TRBV12-3 or TRBV12-4 with TRBJ1-1; no clear D. The CDR3 runs to 15 residues. Trimming cost V 5 bases and J 6 bases, with 19 bases left between them. CDR3 coding DNA: TGTGCCAGCAGTCCCCTCCCGGAGATTCGGGCTGAAGCTTTCTTT. Its translation is CASSPLPEIRAEAFF.

The sample holds a few counts of this clonotype. J is TRBJ2-3 and V is TRBV20-1, with 7 bases aligning to TRBD1. This CDR3 is built from 15 residues. V shed 6 bases, J shed 3 bases, and the junction held 12 bases outside the gene matches. Germline CDR1 reads DFQATT; CDR2 reads SNEGSKA (reference sequence). CDR3 coding DNA: TGCAGTGCAACCCCCGGGACAGTCCTAACAGATACGCAGTATTTT. Encoded protein: CSATPGTVLTDTQYF.

This clonotype was picked up many times. This chain connects TRBV11-1 to TRBJ2-1; either TRBD1 or TRBD2 may fit D (6 bases each). Germline assignment: CDR1 SGHAT and CDR2 FQDESV (reference sequence). The CDR3 length is 19 residues. The V end lost 5 bases, the J end lost 0 bases, and 23 bases lay between the germline ends. The CDR3 sequence: CASSPDRWGGQTSYNEQFF. CDR3 sequence (DNA): TGTGCCAGCAGCCCAGATCGTTGGGGAGGACAGACCTCCTACAATGAGCAGTTCTTC.

The chain is built from TRBV14 and TRBJ1-1; possible D gene TRBD1, 5 bases. The germline V gene encodes CDR1 SGHDN and CDR2 FVKESK. The CDR3 is 15 residues long. V dropped 4 bases and J dropped 2 bases, with 14 bases sitting between them. CDR3 protein: CASSPGVLGNTEAFF. The CDR3, as DNA: TGTGCCAGCAGCCCGGGGGTCCTCGGCAACACTGAAGCTTTCTTT.

This clonotype was detected only a few times. The chain links TRBV10-1 to TRBJ1-4, with 7 nucleotides matching TRBD1. The J segment lost 7 bases and the V segment lost 0 bases, leaving 8 bases of the junction unmatched. The CDR3 sequence is 16 residues long. From germline, CDR1 is WNHNN and CDR2 SYGVQD (reference sequence). In nucleotides, the CDR3 is TGCGCCAGCAGTGAGTCGCGACAGGGCGGACGTGAAAAACTGTTTTTT. As protein: CASSESRQGGREKLFF.

The CDR3 sequence: CSARGYRTQETQYF. The CDR3 coding sequence is TGCAGTGCTAGAGGGTACAGAACACAAGAGACCCAGTACTTC. The chain uses TRBV20-1 and TRBJ2-5; D unclear. The CDR3 consists of 14 residues. The V gene lost 1 base and the J gene lost 2 bases, with 11 bases spanning the gap. The V gene's germline CDR1 is DFQATT and CDR2 SNEGSKA (reference sequence).

The chain carries TRBV24-1 and TRBJ2-1, with 9 bases that match TRBD1. With 0 bases clipped from V and 3 bases from J, the junction kept 2 bases outside the gene matches. Looked up from germline, CDR1 is KGHDR and CDR2 is SFDVKD. The CDR3 is 16 amino acids. DNA of the CDR3: TGTGCCACCAGTGATTTGGGGACAGGGTTCTACAATGAGCAGTTCTTC. This sequence encodes CATSDLGTGFYNEQFF.

The chain couples TRBV25-1 to TRBJ1-4; D is possibly TRBD1 (5 bases). From germline, CDR1 is MGHDK and CDR2 SYGVNS. Trimming cost V 3 bases and J 7 bases, with 21 bases left between them. There are 17 residues in the CDR3. The CDR3 nucleotides are TGTGCCAGCAGTGACCCGGGAAGCCGCTGGGGGGGTGAAAAACTGTTTTTT. This sequence encodes CASSDPGSRWGGEKLFF.

This clonotype was detected ten times or more. The chain links TRBV4-1 to TRBJ2-1; D gene uncertain. Germline V gives CDR1 MGHRA, CDR2 YSYEKL. The V and J ends lost 3 bases and 0 bases respectively, with 12 bases between them. The CDR3 is made up of 16 amino acids. The CDR3: CASSQAGLSSYNEQFF. The DNA of the CDR3 is TGCGCCAGCAGCCAGGCCGGCTTAAGCTCCTACAATGAGCAGTTCTTC.

This rearrangement joins TRBV4-1 to TRBJ2-1, with TRBD1 matching over 7 bases. The germline CDR1 and CDR2 sequences are MGHRA and YSYEKL. This CDR3 is 15 amino acids long. With V trimmed by 1 base and J by 7 bases, 7 bases remained unmatched. The CDR3 sequence is CASSQAATGYNEQFF. CDR3 DNA: TGCGCCAGCAGCCAAGCGGCGACAGGGTATAATGAGCAGTTCTTC.

The chain carries TRBV12-3 or TRBV12-4 and TRBJ1-2; tentatively, D is TRBD1 (6 bases). The CDR3 loop spans 13 amino acids. V was shortened by 1 base and J by 10 bases, with 13 bases between the two germline ends. The CDR3 spells CASSLGDTVVYTF. In nucleotides, the CDR3 is TGTGCCAGCAGTTTAGGGGACACGGTTGTCTACACCTTC.

The table lists this clonotype with many counts. This sequence joins TRBV10-3 and TRBJ2-5; possible D gene TRBD1, 5 bases. CDR1 is ENHRY and CDR2 is SYGVKD in the germline V gene. V gave up 0 bases and J gave up 2 bases, with 10 bases separating them. The CDR3 is 15 amino acids. CDR3 sequence (DNA): TGTGCCATCAGTGAGTCGACAGCTTATCAAGAGACCCAGTACTTC. Amino acids: CAISESTAYQETQYF.